This TCR beta chain was captured in a study of cytomegalovirus exposure and HLA in healthy donors. Study-wide findings and caveats: As confirmed in vitro, three CMV-associated chains were specific for CMV antigens.

Germline assignment: CDR1 GTSNPN and CDR2 SVGIG (reference sequence). CDR3 length equals 13 residues. V shed 2 bases and J shed 1 base, with 8 bases lying between them. The study ran its PCR with 60 Vbeta and 13 Jbeta primers. Clones were read by immunoSEQ multiplex PCR, and TCRdb kept only the in-frame ones, dropping some. The profile shows around 140,000 clones, about three quarters of them singletons. On this clone itself: Its antigen is undetermined.

This TCR was recovered from a man aged 35-49 years in good health and CMV-seronegative. This chain connects TRBV30 to TRBJ1-1, with D tentatively TRBD1 (5 bases). Sequenced: PBMCs. DNA of the CDR3: TGTGCCTGGAGTTGGGGGGGGAACACTGAAGCTTTCTTT. Protein sequence: CAWSWGGNTEAFF. Full variable domain (outside the CDR3, taken from reference TRBV30 and TRBJ1-1): SQTIHQWPATLVQPVGSPLSLECTVEGTSNPNLYWYRQAAGRGLQLLFYSVGIGQISSEVPQNLSASRPQDRQFILSSKKLLLSDSGFYLCAWSWGGNTEAFFGQGTRLTVV.